The present T cell receptor beta chain was sequenced within a study of blood T cell repertoires in COVID-19. Study overall: COVID-19 samples, acute and convalescent, were from the United States, Italy and Spain. PBMCs, B-cell-depleted T cells, or T cells provided the cDNA or gDNA that made up the material.

The CDR3 sequence is 13 residues long. The germline V gene encodes CDR1 LNHDA and CDR2 SQIVND (reference sequence). The germline V and J ends were trimmed by 7 bases and 8 bases, with 17 bases remaining between them. Source study methods: Nucleated cell counts were estimated from reference gene primer amplification. Measured with immunoSEQ multiplex PCR; TCRdb has only the in-frame clones, and not every one. V and J calls and clone size are those listed in that table; D and trimming were worked out from the DNA. The sample has over 400,000 clones, approximately 83% seen once; the top ten hold 3% to 4%.

This chain uses TRBV19 with TRBJ1-1; the D is unclear. Source material: peripheral blood. The sequence came from a human donor in a cohort sampled during active COVID-19. In DNA, the CDR3 is TGTGCCAGTACCCAGCAAACTGGGCTCGAAGCTTTCTTT. Its protein is CASTQQTGLEAFF.